This entry describes one T cell receptor beta chain. Generated by immunoSEQ multiplex PCR, the TCRdb table keeps only in-frame clones and is missing some. The sample consists of approximately 60,000 clones, around 84% of them appearing once. The CDR3 covers 14 residues. V was pared by 6 bases and J by 3 bases, with 8 bases of the junction left unmatched. Germline CDR1 MNHNY, CDR2 SVGAGI (reference sequence). The data belong to a study of OX40 agonist ivuxolimab in advanced cancers. The overall study: Dosing consisted of intravenous ivuxolimab at 0.01 to 10 mg/kg every 2 weeks.

This clonotype was obtained from an adult with an advanced solid tumor such as melanoma, head and neck, liver or kidney cancer. V gene TRBV6-6 combines with J gene TRBJ2-7, with 7 bases aligning to TRBD1. The sample was CD4+ or CD8+ T cells sorted from blood, taken in a trial of the OX40 agonist ivuxolimab. CDR3 sequence (DNA): TGTGCCAGCAGAGAAACGGGACAGTACTACGAGCAGTACTTC. Amino acid sequence: CASRETGQYYEQYF.